This T cell receptor (beta chain) was recorded in a study of blood T cell repertoires in COVID-19. Overall study context: Spain, Italy and the United States supplied samples that represented acute and convalescent COVID-19.

Seattle patients were enrolled during active infection and followed longitudinally. V lost 2 bases, J lost 2 bases, and 7 bases stayed unmatched. This CDR3 spans 16 amino acids. Germline lookup yields CDR1 MNHNS and CDR2 SASEGT. Produced via immunoSEQ multiplex PCR; TCRdb's table is partial and in-frame only. The sample shows about 300,000 clones, about nine tenths of them seen only once. This clone showed up just once. J is TRBJ2-5 and V is TRBV6-1; TRBD2 matches at 8 bases. The source of this sequence is a young woman with COVID-19, enrolled during active disease. The sample was peripheral blood. CDR3 amino acids: CASSEPAGGLQETQYF. CDR3 coding DNA: TGTGCCAGCAGTGAACCGGCGGGGGGACTACAAGAGACCCAGTACTTC.